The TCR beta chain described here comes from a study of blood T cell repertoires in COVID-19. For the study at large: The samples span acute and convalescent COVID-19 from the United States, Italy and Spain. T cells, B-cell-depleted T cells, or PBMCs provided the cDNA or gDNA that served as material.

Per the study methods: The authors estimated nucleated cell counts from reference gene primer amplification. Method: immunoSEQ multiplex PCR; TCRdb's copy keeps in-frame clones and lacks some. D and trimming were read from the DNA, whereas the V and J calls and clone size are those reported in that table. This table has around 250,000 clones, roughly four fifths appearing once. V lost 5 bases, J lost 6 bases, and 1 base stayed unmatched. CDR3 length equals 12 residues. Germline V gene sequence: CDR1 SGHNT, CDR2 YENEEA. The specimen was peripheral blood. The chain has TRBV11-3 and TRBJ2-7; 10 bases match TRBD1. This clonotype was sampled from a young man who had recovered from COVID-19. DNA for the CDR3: TGTGCCAGCAGCGGGGACAGGGGCGAGCAGTACTTC. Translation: CASSGDRGEQYF.